This TCR beta chain was identified during a study of blood T cell repertoires in COVID-19. Turning to the study itself: Acute-phase and convalescent COVID-19 samples originated in the United States, Italy and Spain.

TCRdb keeps only in-frame clones here, not all; method: immunoSEQ multiplex PCR. The sample shows 70,000 or so clones, roughly 82% of them seen only once. A word on this clone: One end of the junction varies from germline; a read error may be responsible.

CDR1 is MNHNS, CDR2 SASEGT, per germline. The CDR3 extends over 10 amino acids. The source of this sequence is a human donor in a cohort sampled during active COVID-19. Sequencing was done on a sample of peripheral blood. The chain has TRBV6-1 and TRBJ2-7; D ambiguous. The CDR3 loop reads CASSEVEPYF. CDR3 coding DNA: TGTGCCAGCAGTGAGGTAGAGCCGTACTTC.